This is a list of T cell receptor beta chains from one sample in a study of cytomegalovirus exposure and HLA in healthy donors. Generated by immunoSEQ multiplex PCR, the TCRdb table keeps only in-frame clones and is missing some. Of some 150,000 clones listed, around 80% are singletons. Sequenced input: PBMCs. All receptors derive from a young man in good health and CMV-seronegative. The conserved cysteine and the conserved F or W are not part of the CDR3 here. Fields, in order: V gene, CDR3 protein.

V gene: TRBV7-8
CDR3 protein: ASSLKRTLRSNQPQH

V gene: TRBV5-1
CDR3 protein: ASSFREGGYT

V gene: TRBV27
CDR3 protein: ASRRTGLWGYT

V gene: TRBV28
CDR3 protein: ASIEGGGPHTEAF

V gene: TRBV19
CDR3 protein: ACAGTSAYNEQF

V gene: TRBV6-5
CDR3 protein: ASSYSGTGDHWGYT

V gene: TRBV30
CDR3 protein: AWSLVGGTIYGYT

V gene: TRBV14
CDR3 protein: ASSPRGGTGKETQY

V gene: TRBV5-1
CDR3 protein: ASSWGELNTEAF

V gene: TRBV5-5
CDR3 protein: ASSLEGLADLRNEQF

V gene: TRBV7-9
CDR3 protein: ASSLRMSGAQETQY

V gene: TRBV9
CDR3 protein: ASSSGTSGGASSYEQY

V gene: TRBV7-9
CDR3 protein: ASSSRVEQY

V gene: TRBV5-1
CDR3 protein: ASSLPTGRETQY

V gene: TRBV28
CDR3 protein: ASSLWGGRRSEAF

V gene: TRBV6-1
CDR3 protein: ASSEGTGQYGYT

V gene: TRBV27
CDR3 protein: ASSFYDSRTDTQY

V gene: TRBV19
CDR3 protein: ASSIMLRARENQPQH

V gene: TRBV30
CDR3 protein: AWSPGRANEKLF

V gene: TRBV19
CDR3 protein: ASFPGQGKDEQY

V gene: TRBV28
CDR3 protein: ATAGTGNQPQH

V gene: TRBV7-9
CDR3 protein: ASSPSSVEQY

V gene: TRBV7-2
CDR3 protein: ASSSNGGGNTEAF

V gene: TRBV5-6
CDR3 protein: ASSLGGGPLEQY

V gene: TRBV5-5
CDR3 protein: ASSWGDGEKLF

V gene: TRBV5-6
CDR3 protein: ASSLQGFPSNYGYT

V gene: TRBV5-1
CDR3 protein: ASSLTGDNPNYGYT

V gene: TRBV10-2
CDR3 protein: ASSEAGHYYGYT

V gene: TRBV5-6
CDR3 protein: ASSLVGTIKNIQY

V gene: TRBV5-1
CDR3 protein: ASSLGTPDTGELF

V gene: TRBV7-2
CDR3 protein: ASSLATGGEQY

V gene: TRBV6-5
CDR3 protein: ASKLTRTGANVLT

V gene: TRBV28
CDR3 protein: ASRGIPYNEQF

V gene: TRBV28
CDR3 protein: ASRTGLETQY

V gene: TRBV19
CDR3 protein: ASSVGQGVADTQY

V gene: TRBV28
CDR3 protein: ASSLVGNQPQH

V gene: TRBV5-1
CDR3 protein: ASSLVMGPGDEDTQY

V gene: TRBV28
CDR3 protein: ASSSTRTAPDQPQH

V gene: TRBV6-1
CDR3 protein: ASSAGLRRGYYEQY

V gene: TRBV28
CDR3 protein: ASSYTGKTEAF

V gene: TRBV7-3
CDR3 protein: ASSLDSNYGYT

V gene: TRBV28
CDR3 protein: ASSFGGDSNQPQH

V gene: TRBV6-5
CDR3 protein: ASSPSRDGYT

V gene: TRBV30
CDR3 protein: AWTGGNSPLH

V gene: TRBV25-1
CDR3 protein: ASSELNRARNYNEQF

V gene: TRBV18
CDR3 protein: ASSPDNGAYEQY

V gene: TRBV28
CDR3 protein: ASSFRGSDYEQY

V gene: TRBV15
CDR3 protein: ATAGQVNSGANVLT

V gene: TRBV7-9
CDR3 protein: SSSFTGSSYNSPLH

V gene: TRBV15
CDR3 protein: ATSREEEDRDGYT

V gene: TRBV30
CDR3 protein: AWSPYIIMSGYT

V gene: TRBV5-4
CDR3 protein: ASSLDGRSNQPQH

V gene: TRBV6-5
CDR3 protein: ASSLAGETGELF

V gene: TRBV5-1
CDR3 protein: ASSSPTSGKRDEQF

V gene: TRBV27
CDR3 protein: ASSLPTGGDLYYGYT

V gene: TRBV15
CDR3 protein: ATSMDRESNQPQH

V gene: TRBV28
CDR3 protein: ASSFRQGTNQPQH

V gene: TRBV7-9
CDR3 protein: ASSSADLGGGYT